This record concerns one T cell receptor (beta chain) sequence. What it recognizes is unknown. This table comes from immunoSEQ multiplex PCR, and its TCRdb copy is limited to in-frame clones, with some not included. The sample lists 130,000 to 150,000 clones; about 91% were seen once. This sample is drawn from a study of T cell responses to AZD1222 COVID-19 vaccine. At the level of the study: Second doses that came at about 4 or about 12 weeks were put together. Study-wide points: At 160-218 and 743-854, vaccine-associated CD4 TCRs were dominant, and they spanned spike. Elevations in Spike-specific TCR breadth and depth followed administration of two AZD1222 doses.

The clonotype was recovered from an adult in good health. The sample in question was peripheral blood, obtained on day 0 of AZD1222 vaccination.

CDR3 nucleotide sequence: TGTGCCAGCAGCTTGACAGGGGGAGGTACTGAAGCTTTCTTT. It encodes CASSLTGGGTEAFF. The V gene is TRBV7-9, the J gene TRBJ1-1; 9 nucleotides agree with TRBD1. Looked up from germline, CDR1 is SEHNR and CDR2 is FQNEAQ (reference sequence). The CDR3 consists of 14 residues. Losses at the gene ends were 3 bases for V and 5 bases for J; bases not matched to a gene: 4.